The count of the clone carrying this T cell receptor (beta chain) is one. The PCR employed 60 Vbeta primers together with 13 Jbeta primers. Sequencing used immunoSEQ multiplex PCR; TCRdb keeps in-frame clones, though not all of them. The sample consists of about 250,000 clones, approximately 70% of them appearing once. Germline V gene sequence: CDR1 MDHEN, CDR2 SYDVKM. The CDR3 totals 17 residues. V lost 2 bases to trimming and J lost 5 bases; unmatched junction nucleotides: 12. The data were taken from a study of cytomegalovirus exposure and HLA in healthy donors. On the study more broadly: Roughly 92 million unique TCRs, all from HLA-typed donors, were included in an early release of the data.

The source of this sequence is a female donor in good health and CMV-seronegative. Sample: PBMCs. The gene calls are TRBV28 and TRBJ2-7; 10 nucleotides match TRBD2. CDR3 loop: CASSLILAGMRGNEQYF. The CDR3 DNA follows: TGTGCCAGCAGTTTAATACTAGCGGGAATGCGTGGGAACGAGCAGTACTTC.